This TCR beta chain was recorded in a study of cytomegalovirus exposure and HLA in healthy donors. For this clone: Antigen: not known.

V shed 5 bases and J 4 bases; nucleotides not matched to a gene: 7. The CDR3 runs to 14 residues. Germline V gene lookup returns CDR1 SGHTA and CDR2 FQGTGA. Both 60 Vbeta primers and 13 Jbeta primers went into the PCR. This table comes from immunoSEQ multiplex PCR, and its TCRdb copy is limited to in-frame clones, with some not included. Among around 160,000 clones listed, about 71% were seen once. General study findings and limits: When a later analysis was performed, an Asian-associated ancestry cluster reportedly had fewer N-insertions than the approximately 680-donor mean. Earlier analysis looked at TCR beta V segments, and most were productive about 87% or about 30% of the time.

This clonotype was obtained from a middle-aged man in good health and CMV-seronegative. The sample comprised PBMCs. This chain connects TRBV7-3 to TRBJ1-1; 7 nucleotides agree with TRBD1. The DNA of the CDR3 is TGTGCCAGCAGCCCGGGACAGTTCAGCACTGAAGCTTTCTTT. It codes for CASSPGQFSTEAFF. The complete variable domain, with remaining parts taken from reference TRBV7-3 and TRBJ1-1, reads GAGVSQTPSNKVTEKGKYVELRCDPISGHTALYWYRQSLGQGPEFLIYFQGTGAADDSGLPNDRFFAVRPEGSVSTLKIQRTERGDSAVYLCASSPGQFSTEAFFGQGTRLTVV.